The 19 T cell receptor beta chains given below trace back to one sample, sequenced in a study of monozygotic twins with inflammatory bowel disease. TCRdb reprocessed the 5' RACE reads and reports one entry per CDR3 protein, with no DNA. Recorded for this sample: around 210,000 distinct CDR3 sequences. Input material: blood. Every receptor here comes from a human donor with ulcerative colitis or Crohn's disease, or a healthy co-twin of an affected twin (not recorded which).

The chain carries TRBV7-2 and TRBJ1-2; the D gene TCRdb calls, TRBD1, cannot be checked with no DNA. Germline-derived CDR1 and CDR2 are SGHTA and FQGNSA. This CDR3 contains 15 residues. Here the CDR3 reads CASGNPGRNSYGYTF.

The rearrangement links TRBV4-1 to TRBJ1-5. Germline assignment: CDR1 MGHRA and CDR2 YSYEKL. The CDR3 loop spans 17 amino acids. CDR3 residues: CASSQEGTSYSNQPQHF.

V usage is TRBV3-1 and J usage is TRBJ2-7. CDR1 LGHDT and CDR2 YNNKEL come from the germline V gene (reference sequence). The CDR3 extends over 15 amino acids. CDR3 residues: CASSLTRPTSYEQYF.

The chain uses TRBV20-1 and TRBJ2-1; the D call of TRBD1 rests on TCRdb alone, since no DNA is present to check it. The CDR3 totals 17 residues. Per the germline V gene, CDR1 is DFQATT and CDR2 is SNEGSKA (reference sequence). CDR3 residues: CSARDRPGPLAYNEQFF.

J is TRBJ1-1 and V is TRBV4-3; the TCRdb D gene call, TRBD1, has no DNA to confirm it. The CDR3 spans 17 residues. Germline V gives CDR1 LGHNA, CDR2 YSLEER. The chain's CDR3 is CASSQEGQGAPRTEAFF.

The chain links TRBV6-2 or TRBV6-3 to TRBJ2-7; TCRdb names TRBD2, which stays unverified in the absence of DNA. Germline CDR1 is MNHEY and CDR2 is SVGEGT. This CDR3 contains 15 residues. The chain's CDR3 is CASSYSGLAGYEQYF.

This chain connects TRBV10-3 to TRBJ1-4. Germline CDR1 ENHRY, CDR2 SYGVKD. The CDR3 is 12 residues long. CDR3 protein: CAISDINEKLFF.

The chain carries TRBV7-3 and TRBJ1-1. CDR1 SGHTA and CDR2 FQGTGA come from the germline V gene. The CDR3 has 15 residues. CDR3 loop: CASSLIQNPNTEAFF.

The rearrangement links TRBV6-1 to TRBJ1-2. This CDR3 region has 16 residues. CDR1 MNHNS and CDR2 SASEGT come from the germline V gene. This chain's CDR3 is CASSLAKDPAIYGYTF.

V and J are TRBV7-6 and TRBJ2-3. Germline CDR1 and CDR2: SGHVS and FNYEAQ. The CDR3 has 11 amino acids. CDR3 in amino acids: CASRSWGTQYF.

The V gene is TRBV27, the J gene TRBJ2-7; TCRdb indicates TRBD1, and absent DNA this call remains unverified. CDR3 length: 14 residues. Germline CDR1 and CDR2: MNHEY and SMNVEV (reference sequence). This CDR3 is CASTRDSGPGEQYF.

The gene calls are TRBV3-1 and TRBJ2-1; TCRdb's D gene call, TRBD1, goes unchecked for lack of DNA. The CDR3 has 13 amino acids. The germline CDR1 and CDR2 sequences are LGHDT and YNNKEL (reference sequence). The CDR3 here is CASSAPNPREQFF.

The chain is built from TRBV7-3 and TRBJ2-3; the D call from TCRdb, TRBD2, cannot be confirmed without DNA. The CDR3 runs 15 residues. Germline V gene data show CDR1 as SGHTA and CDR2 as FQGTGA. The CDR3 sequence: CASSSRGGNLDTQYF.

The CDR3 spells CASSIVGVFRNEQFF. This chain links TRBV19 with TRBJ2-1; without DNA, the TCRdb call of TRBD1 cannot be checked. Looked up from germline, CDR1 is LNHDA and CDR2 is SQIVND (reference sequence). CDR3 length: 15 residues.

The chain combines TRBV9 with TRBJ1-1; TCRdb reports TRBD1, a call that lacks DNA to check it against. Germline CDR1 is SGDLS and CDR2 is YYNGEE. This CDR3 spans 13 amino acids. The CDR3 reads CASSRGQDTEAFF.

V is TRBV5-1 and J is TRBJ2-3; the D call of TRBD1 rests on TCRdb alone, since no DNA is present to check it. Germline V gene data show CDR1 as SGHRS and CDR2 as YFSETQ. The CDR3 sequence is 15 residues long. CDR3 residues: CASRIVGEGSDTQYF.

The gene calls are TRBV28 and TRBJ1-5; TCRdb returns TRBD1, unconfirmable since there is no DNA. Germline loops: CDR1 MDHEN, CDR2 SYDVKM. There are 14 residues in the CDR3. CDR3 residues: CASVGTPQNQPQHF. Full variable domain (remainder filled in from reference TRBV28 and TRBJ1-5): DVKVTQSSRYLVKRTGEKVFLECVQDMDHENMFWYRQDPGLGLRLIYFSYDVKMKEKGDIPEGYSVSREKKERFSLILESASTNQTSMYLCASVGTPQNQPQHFGDGTRLSIL.

The chain has TRBV5-1 and TRBJ2-2. Germline assignment: CDR1 SGHRS and CDR2 YFSETQ. The CDR3 has 15 residues. CDR3 sequence: CASSDPGENTGELFF.

V usage is TRBV7-2 and J usage is TRBJ2-2; TCRdb designates TRBD1, a call that cannot be tested without DNA. The CDR3 has 15 amino acids. Germline loops: CDR1 SGHTA, CDR2 FQGNSA. The CDR3 loop is CASSLGDRGIGELFF.